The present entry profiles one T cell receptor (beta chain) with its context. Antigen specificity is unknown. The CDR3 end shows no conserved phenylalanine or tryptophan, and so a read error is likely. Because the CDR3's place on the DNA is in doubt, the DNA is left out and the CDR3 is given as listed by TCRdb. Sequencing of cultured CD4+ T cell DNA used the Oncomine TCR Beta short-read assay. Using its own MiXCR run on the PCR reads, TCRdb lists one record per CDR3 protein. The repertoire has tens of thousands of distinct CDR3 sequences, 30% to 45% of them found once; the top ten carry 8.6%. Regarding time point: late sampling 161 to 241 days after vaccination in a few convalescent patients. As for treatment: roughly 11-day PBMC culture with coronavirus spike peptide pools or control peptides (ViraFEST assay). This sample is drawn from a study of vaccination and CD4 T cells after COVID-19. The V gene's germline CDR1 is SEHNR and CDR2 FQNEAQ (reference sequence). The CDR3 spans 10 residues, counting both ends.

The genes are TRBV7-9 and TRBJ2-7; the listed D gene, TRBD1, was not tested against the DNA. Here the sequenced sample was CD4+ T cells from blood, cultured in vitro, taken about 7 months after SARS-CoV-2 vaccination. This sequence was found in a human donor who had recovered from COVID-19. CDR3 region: CASSSSTSAP.